Presented here are 14 T cell receptor beta chains from one specimen sequenced in a study of cytomegalovirus exposure and HLA in healthy donors. PCR amplification relied on 60 Vbeta primers (plus 13 Jbeta primers). Libraries were prepared by immunoSEQ multiplex PCR; TCRdb keeps only in-frame clonotypes and omits some of them. Of under 150,000 clones in the sample, roughly 79% were seen once. Sequencing was carried out using PBMCs. Receptor source: a woman aged 50 to 60 in good health and CMV-seronegative.

The chain recombines TRBV27 with TRBJ2-7, with D possibly TRBD2 on 6 matching bases. The CDR3 is 15 residues long. The V end lost 5 bases, the J end lost 4 bases, and 18 bases lay between the germline ends. CDR1 is MNHEY, CDR2 SMNVEV, per germline (reference sequence). This CDR3 is CASSPTPIRGYEQYV. As DNA, the CDR3 is TGTGCCAGCAGTCCTACCCCTATACGGGGGTACGAGCAGTACGTC.

A word on this clone: Likely a read error: the CDR3 ends without its conserved phenylalanine or tryptophan. The DNA is omitted, as the CDR3 cannot be located on it reliably, and the CDR3 follows TCRdb's listing. The V gene is TRBV19, the J gene TRBJ1-1; the D call in the table, TRBD1, was not verified against the DNA. The CDR3 comprises 13 residues, both ends counted. Germline CDR1 is LNHDA and CDR2 is SQIVND (reference sequence). CDR3 loop: CASSISTGTGAKI.

The chain employs TRBV10-3 and TRBJ1-3; the D gene is possibly TRBD1 (6 bases). The CDR3 covers 13 residues. V lost 6 bases to trimming and J lost 0 bases, with 6 bases between them. Germline CDR1 and CDR2: ENHRY and SYGVKD. Written as DNA, the CDR3 is TGTGCCATCAGGGACAGCTCTGGAAACACCATATATTTT. This translates into CAIRDSSGNTIYF.

This chain joins TRBV4-2 and TRBJ1-2, with TRBD1 matching over 10 bases. The CDR3 is made up of 16 amino acids. V was pared by 1 base and J by 6 bases, with 8 bases of the junction left unmatched. CDR1 and CDR2 from the germline V gene are LGHNA and YNFKEQ. The CDR3 protein is CASSQGAGTGAHGYTF. DNA for the CDR3: TGTGCCAGCAGCCAAGGGGCGGGGACAGGGGCCCATGGCTACACCTTC.

V usage is TRBV6-5 and J usage is TRBJ1-2; D not resolved. Germline CDR1 is MNHEY and CDR2 is SVGAGI. V was cut by 4 bases and J by 5 bases, with 11 bases left in between. The CDR3 is 13 amino acids. The CDR3, as DNA: TGTGCCAGCAGTTTCCGAAAGCCATATGGCTACACCTTC. This gives the protein CASSFRKPYGYTF.

This clone was seen only a few times. The chain couples TRBV28 to TRBJ1-6; possible D gene TRBD1, 6 bases. Trimming left V 5 bases short and J 5 bases short, with 13 bases between. This CDR3 contains 15 residues. From germline, CDR1 is MDHEN and CDR2 SYDVKM. For the CDR3, the DNA is TGTGCCAGCAGTCCACCAGGGGACAATAATTCACCCCTCCACTTT. It is translated as CASSPPGDNNSPLHF.

The rearrangement joins TRBV5-4 to TRBJ2-5; the D gene is possibly TRBD2 (5 bases). CDR1 is SGHNT, CDR2 YYREEE, per germline (reference sequence). Trimming cost V 2 bases and J 1 base, with 9 bases left between them. The CDR3 contains 14 residues. Here the CDR3 reads CASSLADLQETQYF. The CDR3 nucleotides read TGTGCCAGCAGCTTAGCGGACCTCCAAGAGACCCAGTACTTC.

The J gene is TRBJ1-2, the V gene TRBV7-9, with D unclear. Looked up from germline, CDR1 is SEHNR and CDR2 is FQNEAQ (reference sequence). Trimming pared 5 bases from V and 8 bases from J, leaving 9 bases between. This CDR3 is built from 11 residues. The CDR3 coding sequence is TGTGCCAGCAGCGAATCGGGGGGCTACACCTTC. Its protein product is CASSESGGYTF.

The chain combines TRBV19 with TRBJ2-4; no firm D call. Trimming took off 6 bases at V and 7 bases at J, with 4 bases between the two ends. The CDR3 is 10 residues long. Germline CDR1 reads LNHDA; CDR2 reads SQIVND (reference sequence). This CDR3 is CASSGNIQYF. CDR3 nucleotides: TGTGCCAGTAGCGGGAACATTCAGTACTTC.

V gene TRBV7-2 combines with J gene TRBJ1-3; D perhaps matches TRBD1 (5 bases). This CDR3 has 15 amino acids. Trimming pared 2 bases from V and 0 bases from J, leaving 8 bases between. Germline CDR1 and CDR2: SGHTA and FQGNSA. The CDR3 loop is CASSLSGNSGNTIYF. In DNA, the CDR3 is TGTGCCAGCAGCTTATCAGGGAACTCTGGAAACACCATATATTTT.

This clone was detected once. This chain connects TRBV27 to TRBJ2-4; possibly TRBD2 for D (6 bases). The length of the CDR3 is 15 residues. Germline V gene lookup returns CDR1 MNHEY and CDR2 SMNVEV (reference sequence). Trimming left V 3 bases short and J 3 bases short, with 12 bases between. Here the CDR3 DNA reads TGTGCCAGCAGTTTTGCGGGAACGGTCAAAAACATTCAGTACTTC. Protein: CASSFAGTVKNIQYF.

This clone occurred a few times. This rearrangement joins TRBV18 to TRBJ1-3, with 10 nucleotides matching TRBD1. V lost 6 bases, J lost 0 bases, and 5 bases stayed unmatched. From germline, CDR1 is KGHSH and CDR2 LQKENI. CDR3 size: 16 residues. CDR3 in amino acids: CASSLGTGVSGNTIYF. CDR3 nucleotides: TGTGCCAGCTCCCTTGGGACAGGGGTCTCTGGAAACACCATATATTTT.

The V call is TRBV4-3, the J call TRBJ1-6; D perhaps matches TRBD1 (6 bases). V gave up 4 bases and J gave up 3 bases, with 7 bases separating them. Germline assignment: CDR1 LGHNA and CDR2 YSLEER. This CDR3 region has 14 residues. CDR3 sequence (DNA): TGCGCCAGCAGCCGGGACAACTATAATTCACCCCTCCACTTT. Amino acid sequence: CASSRDNYNSPLHF.

This rearrangement joins TRBV9 to TRBJ2-1, with 10 nucleotides matching TRBD2. Germline V CDR1 and CDR2: SGDLS, YYNGEE. The CDR3 extends over 15 amino acids. After removal of 10 bases from V and 8 bases from J, the junction contained 15 bases not matched to a gene. The CDR3 spells CAGRVAAGGPDEQFF. CDR3 coding DNA: TGTGCCGGACGGGTAGCAGCGGGAGGGCCGGATGAGCAGTTCTTC. Drawing the rest from reference TRBV9 and TRBJ2-1, the complete variable domain is DSGVTQTPKHLITATGQRVTLRCSPRSGDLSVYWYQQSLDQGLQFLIQYYNGEERAKGNILERFSAQQFPDLHSELNLSSLELGDSALYFCAGRVAAGGPDEQFFGPGTRLTVL.